Each of the 5 T cell receptor beta chains below was sequenced from the same sample in a study of blood T cells in healthy people across ages. PCR was performed a second time for roughly 7 to 11 cycles using a sample-barcoded 5' primer and a J-beta primer mix. One entry per CDR3 protein, called by TCRdb with MiXCR from the 5' RACE reads. The sample has fewer than 2,000,000 distinct CDR3 sequences; around 42% are singletons. The sample taken for sequencing was blood. The receptors were gathered from a human donor in good health.

The chain employs TRBV6-6 and TRBJ2-5; D unclear. In germline, CDR1 is MNHNY, CDR2 SVGAGI (reference sequence). CDR3 length: 12 residues. The germline V and J ends were trimmed by 7 bases and 0 bases, with 6 bases remaining between them. For the CDR3, the DNA is TGTGCCAGCAAGGAAGACCAAGAGACCCAGTACTTC. Translated, it gives CASKEDQETQYF.

This clonotype was seen a handful of times. The genes are TRBV7-2 and TRBJ2-1; 8 bases are shared with TRBD2. The CDR3 is 15 residues long. In germline, CDR1 is SGHTA, CDR2 FQGNSA. V lost 5 bases and J lost 13; bases outside the gene matches: 16. The CDR3 sequence: CASSASSAGGPKQFF. The CDR3 DNA reads TGTGCCAGCAGCGCGAGCTCCGCGGGGGGCCCCAAACAGTTCTTC.

This chain joins TRBV5-1 and TRBJ2-3; TRBD2 matches 8 bases. Germline assignment: CDR1 SGHRS and CDR2 YFSETQ. The ends lost 4 bases at V and 1 base at J; junction bases unmatched: 11. This CDR3 is 17 amino acids long. CDR3 in DNA: TGCGCCAGCAGCCCTCTACTGGCGGGGGGACGCACAGATACGCAGTATTTT. Translation: CASSPLLAGGRTDTQYF. The full variable domain, its missing parts supplied by reference TRBV5-1 and TRBJ2-3, is KAGVTQTPRYLIKTRGQQVTLSCSPISGHRSVSWYQQTPGQGLQFLFEYFSETQRNKGNFPGRFSGRQFSNSRSEMNVSTLELGDSALYLCASSPLLAGGRTDTQYFGPGTRLTVL.

The chain couples TRBV20-1 to TRBJ1-2, with TRBD1 as a possible D gene (6 bases). CDR3 length: 14 amino acids. CDR1 is DFQATT and CDR2 is SNEGSKA in the germline V gene (reference sequence). V was trimmed by 6 bases and J by 3 bases, leaving 17 bases between them. In nucleotides, the CDR3 is TGCAGTGCCCCCGGGACACGAGGAGACTATGGCTACACCTTC. Translated, it gives CSAPGTRGDYGYTF.

The gene calls are TRBV10-3 and TRBJ1-1, with 9 bases matching TRBD1. The V gene end was trimmed by 1 base and the J gene end by 1 base; junction bases not matched to a gene: 19. The CDR3 has 21 residues. Per germline, CDR1 ENHRY and CDR2 SYGVKD. CDR3 nucleotides: TGTGCCATCAGTGAGTACTCCCGGGACAGGGCCCCGAAGAATCAGAACACTGAAGCTTTCTTT. Amino acids: CAISEYSRDRAPKNQNTEAFF.